This T cell receptor beta chain was sequenced during a study of blood T cell repertoires in COVID-19. On the study more broadly: The samples span acute and convalescent COVID-19 from the United States, Italy and Spain. Nucleic acid was either cDNA or gDNA, and it came from T cells, B-cell-depleted T cells, or PBMCs.

A note on this clone: The sample contains more than one DNA sequence encoding this CDR3.

As originally analysed: Quantification of nucleated cells was approximated via reference gene primer amplification. Here immunoSEQ multiplex PCR was the method, and the copy in TCRdb shows in-frame clones only, minus some. V and J calls and clone size are copied from that table; D and trimming were computed from the DNA. Altogether roughly 320,000 clones are present, 85% being singletons, with the ten largest covering 7.2%. This CDR3 spans 13 amino acids. Germline V gene data show CDR1 as GTSNPN and CDR2 as SVGIG (reference sequence). Trimming pared 3 bases from V and 1 base from J, leaving 9 bases between.

The material sequenced was peripheral blood. The source is a human donor in a cohort sampled during active COVID-19. The chain combines TRBV30 with TRBJ1-1; D is ambiguous. CDR3 sequence (DNA): TGTGCCTGGAGCGAGCATCCGAACACTGAAGCTTTCTTT. It specifies CAWSEHPNTEAFF. Looking up the rest from reference TRBV30 and TRBJ1-1 gives the full variable domain: SQTIHQWPATLVQPVGSPLSLECTVEGTSNPNLYWYRQAAGRGLQLLFYSVGIGQISSEVPQNLSASRPQDRQFILSSKKLLLSDSGFYLCAWSEHPNTEAFFGQGTRLTVV.